This T cell receptor (beta chain) was recorded in a study of cytomegalovirus exposure and HLA in healthy donors. Background on the study: Most genotyped donors, 81% of around 370, had Caucasian-associated genetic ancestry.

Worth noting for this clone: Its antigen is currently unknown. At one boundary the junction diverges from the germline segment, which might be a read error.

Study observations and caveats: The Asian-associated ancestry cluster reportedly had fewer N-insertions than the 666-donor mean in a later analysis.

60 Vbeta and 13 Jbeta primers were used in PCR. Sequencing used immunoSEQ multiplex PCR; TCRdb keeps in-frame clones, though not all of them. The table shows 95,000 to 100,000 clones, with roughly 80% occurring only once. The specimen was PBMCs. The clonotype comes from a man in his forties or fifties in good health and CMV-seronegative.

CDR3 loop: CSSSLFLGGAGETQYF. CDR3 DNA sequence: TGTTCCAGCAGCTTGTTTTTGGGGGGTGCTGGAGAGACCCAGTACTTC. The chain carries TRBV7-9 and TRBJ2-5; perhaps TRBD2 as D (6 bases). The CDR3 is made up of 16 amino acids. CDR1 and CDR2 (germline): SEHNR, FQNEAQ (reference sequence). The full variable domain, completed using reference TRBV7-9 and TRBJ2-5, is DTGVSQNPRHKITKRGQNVTFRCDPISEHNRLYWYRQTLGQGPEFLTYFQNEAQLEKSRLLSDRFSAERPKGSFSTLEIQRTEQGDSAMYLCSSSLFLGGAGETQYFGPGTRLLVL.